The rows below give T cell receptor beta chains drawn from one sample of a study of beta chain features in type 1 diabetes. The table came from immunoSEQ multiplex PCR; TCRdb's copy has only in-frame clones and leaves some out. The repertoire holds about 260,000 clones, 24% seen once, with 0.012% in the top ten. Source material: naive CD4+ T cells from blood. Every receptor here comes from a woman in her 30s with type 1 diabetes. CDR3s include the opening cysteine and the closing phenylalanine or tryptophan. Each record gives: V gene, D gene, clone size, J gene, CDR3 protein, CDR3 DNA. A D gene is named only where the DNA matches it firmly. Only part of the rows carry a size: once, few, many, or a class if the clone is expanded.

TRBV5-4	.	.	TRBJ2-3	CASSPYGTSTDTQYF	TGTGCCAGCAGCCCATACGGGACTAGCACAGATACGCAGTATTTT
TRBV2	TRBD1	.	TRBJ1-5	CASSDRGIDQPQHF	TGTGCCAGCAGTGACAGGGGGATCGATCAGCCCCAGCATTTT
TRBV18	.	few	TRBJ2-7	CASSRDSSYEQYF	TGTGCCAGCTCACGTGATAGCTCCTACGAGCAGTACTTC
TRBV4-1	TRBD2	.	TRBJ2-5	CASSLGRYQWQETQYF	TGCGCCAGCAGCCTCGGGAGGTACCAGTGGCAAGAGACCCAGTACTTC
TRBV9	.	.	TRBJ2-7	CASSRTDSYEQYF	TGTGCCAGCAGTAGGACAGACTCCTACGAGCAGTACTTC
TRBV21-1	.	.	TRBJ1-5	CAGTDPYSNQPQHF	TGTGCCGGGACTGACCCCTATAGCAATCAGCCCCAGCATTTT
TRBV2	TRBD1	.	TRBJ1-1	CASTIRQGDTEAFF	TGTGCCAGCACCATAAGACAGGGAGACACTGAAGCTTTCTTT
TRBV7-2	.	.	TRBJ1-2	CASSAQGDYGYTF	TGTGCCAGCAGCGCACAGGGAGACTATGGCTACACCTTC
TRBV6-6	.	few	TRBJ2-2	CASGHGELFF	TGTGCCAGCGGCCACGGGGAGCTGTTTTTT
TRBV28	.	.	TRBJ1-4	CASSSTGATNEKLFF	TGTGCCAGCAGTTCCACAGGCGCAACTAATGAAAAACTGTTTTTT
TRBV4-1	.	few	TRBJ1-2	CASSQVSPRGNYGYTF	TGCGCCAGCAGCCAAGTATCACCCCGGGGGAACTATGGCTACACCTTC
TRBV29-1	TRBD1	.	TRBJ1-2	CSVGQGGGYTF	TGCAGCGTGGGACAGGGCGGTGGCTACACCTTC
TRBV4-1	TRBD1	.	TRBJ1-1	CASRLTGTDNTEAFF	TGCGCCAGCAGGCTGACCGGGACAGATAACACTGAAGCTTTCTTT
TRBV29-1	.	few	TRBJ1-1	CSVGRVYTEAFF	TGCAGCGTTGGCAGGGTTTACACTGAAGCTTTCTTT
TRBV25-1	TRBD2	.	TRBJ2-3	CASSVGTSGRTDTQYF	TGTGCCAGCAGTGTCGGGACTAGCGGGAGGACAGATACGCAGTATTTT
TRBV9	TRBD2	.	TRBJ2-2	CASSPQLAVNTGELFF	TGTGCCAGCAGCCCCCAACTAGCGGTGAACACCGGGGAGCTGTTTTTT
TRBV28	.	.	TRBJ2-7	CASLGSSYEQYF	TGTGCCAGCCTTGGGAGCTCCTACGAGCAGTACTTC
TRBV19	TRBD1	.	TRBJ1-1	CASSGTGAGETEAFF	TGTGCCAGTTCCGGGACAGGGGCGGGAGAAACTGAAGCTTTCTTT
TRBV5-1	TRBD2	.	TRBJ2-1	CASSTTSGRGNEQFF	TGCGCCAGCAGCACCACTAGCGGGAGGGGCAATGAGCAGTTCTTC
TRBV29-1	TRBD1	few	TRBJ1-2	CSVPSGQGHGYTF	TGCAGCGTTCCGTCGGGACAGGGACATGGCTACACCTTC
TRBV7-2	.	few	TRBJ1-1	CASSTFSGIEAFF	TGTGCCAGCAGCACCTTCTCGGGGATTGAAGCTTTCTTT
TRBV11-2	.	.	TRBJ2-3	CASSAEAETQYF	TGTGCCAGCAGCGCCGAGGCGGAGACGCAGTATTTT
TRBV5-1	TRBD1	few	TRBJ2-1	CASSLEGASYNEQFF	TGCGCCAGCAGCTTGGAGGGGGCGTCCTACAATGAGCAGTTCTTC
TRBV29-1	.	few	TRBJ2-7	CSVERGDSYEQYF	TGCAGCGTTGAACGAGGAGATTCCTACGAGCAGTACTTC
TRBV27	.	.	TRBJ2-1	CASSLNYFF	TGTGCCAGCAGTCTTAACTATTTCTTC
TRBV5-1	.	.	TRBJ1-1	CASSLGYGEAFF	TGCGCCAGCAGCCTAGGTTACGGTGAAGCTTTCTTT
TRBV6-5	TRBD1	.	TRBJ1-5	CASSRTGSNQPQHF	TGTGCCAGCAGTAGGACAGGGAGCAATCAGCCCCAGCATTTT
TRBV5-1	TRBD2	few	TRBJ2-1	CASSLVAGAYNEQFF	TGCGCCAGCAGCTTGGTAGCGGGAGCCTACAATGAGCAGTTCTTC
TRBV6-5	TRBD1	.	TRBJ2-7	CASRFGQGPTYEQYF	TGTGCCAGCAGATTCGGACAGGGACCTACCTACGAGCAGTACTTC
TRBV30	TRBD2	few	TRBJ2-7	CAVGLAAYEQYF	TGTGCCGTGGGACTAGCGGCTTACGAGCAGTACTTC
TRBV5-4	TRBD2	.	TRBJ2-5	CASSLGGLAGVGETQYF	TGTGCCAGCAGCTTGGGCGGTCTAGCGGGAGTTGGAGAGACCCAGTACTTC
TRBV30	.	.	TRBJ1-6	CAWSAGEGSPLHF	TGTGCCTGGAGTGCGGGGGAAGGATCACCCCTCCACTTT
TRBV19	.	.	TRBJ2-7	CASSSGVNEQYF	TGTGCCAGTAGTTCAGGGGTAAACGAGCAGTACTTC
TRBV19	.	few	TRBJ1-1	CASRDSMNTEAFF	TGTGCCAGTAGGGACAGTATGAACACTGAAGCTTTCTTT
TRBV7-9	.	.	TRBJ2-1	CASSFQGSSYNEQFF	TGTGCCAGCAGCTTCCAGGGAAGCTCCTACAATGAGCAGTTCTTC
TRBV29-1	TRBD1	few	TRBJ2-7	CSVRTGPSREQYF	TGCAGCGTTCGGACAGGCCCCTCTAGGGAGCAGTACTTC
TRBV11-2	.	.	TRBJ2-2	CASSPGFPGELFF	TGTGCCAGCAGCCCGGGGTTTCCCGGGGAGCTGTTTTTT
TRBV2	TRBD1	few	TRBJ1-1	CAEGQLNTEAFF	TGTGCTGAGGGACAGCTGAACACTGAAGCTTTCTTT